Below are 16 T cell receptor beta chains sequenced from a single sample in a study of shared clonotypes between healthy human individuals. Assay: immunoSEQ multiplex PCR; the TCRdb copy retains only in-frame clones and omits some. The sample yields 75,000 to 100,000 clones, around half seen once. The sequencing input was PBMCs. All receptors derive from a woman in her thirties or forties in good health. Some clones in this sample may be carry-over from other donors' samples.

V is TRBV28 and J is TRBJ2-1; 12 nucleotides match TRBD2. The V segment lost 3 bases and the J segment 4 bases; nucleotides outside the gene matches: 4. Germline CDR1 is MDHEN and CDR2 is SYDVKM. CDR3 length equals 16 residues. CDR3 DNA sequence: TGTGCCAGCAGTTTTGCACTAGCGGGAGGATACAATGAGCAGTTCTTC. This encodes CASSFALAGGYNEQFF.

This chain links TRBV7-3 with TRBJ2-5; the D is unclear. This CDR3 region has 13 residues. Between the trimmed V and J ends, which lost 6 bases and 1 base, there was a span of 9 bases. Looked up from germline, CDR1 is SGHTA and CDR2 is FQGTGA. In nucleotides, the CDR3 is TGTGCCAGCAGTAAACTACCCCAAGAGACCCAGTACTTC. Translated, it gives CASSKLPQETQYF. The entire variable domain, with the rest obtained from reference TRBV7-3 and TRBJ2-5, is as follows: GAGVSQTPSNKVTEKGKYVELRCDPISGHTALYWYRQSLGQGPEFLIYFQGTGAADDSGLPNDRFFAVRPEGSVSTLKIQRTERGDSAVYLCASSKLPQETQYFGPGTRLLVL.

This clone was counted at least ten times. The chain employs TRBV10-3 and TRBJ2-7; possible D gene TRBD2, 6 bases. The CDR3 length is 15 residues. Germline V gives CDR1 ENHRY, CDR2 SYGVKD. Trimming stripped 6 bases from V and 2 bases from J, with 17 bases between. The CDR3: CAIRWDFAETYEQYF. CDR3 DNA: TGTGCCATCAGATGGGACTTTGCCGAGACCTACGAGCAGTACTTC.

V and J are TRBV6-5 and TRBJ2-6; D not certain. With 3 bases removed from V and 4 bases from J, the gap between germline ends came to 7 bases. The CDR3 covers 14 residues. Germline CDR1 MNHEY, CDR2 SVGAGI. CDR3 DNA sequence: TGTGCCAGCAGTTATCGAACCGGGGCCAACGTCCTGACTTTC. Amino acid sequence: CASSYRTGANVLTF.

The chain carries TRBV15 and TRBJ2-1; 8 bases are shared with TRBD1. Per germline, CDR1 LNHNV and CDR2 YYDKDF (reference sequence). J gave up 9 bases and V 5 bases, and 9 bases lay outside the gene matches. This CDR3 spans 14 amino acids. CDR3 sequence (DNA): TGTGCCACCAGCGGGGGACAGGCAACTAGTGAGCAGTTCTTC. Residues: CATSGGQATSEQFF. The full variable domain, completed using reference TRBV15 and TRBJ2-1, is DAMVIQNPRYQVTQFGKPVTLSCSQTLNHNVMYWYQQKSSQAPKLLFHYYDKDFNNEADTPDNFQSRRPNTSFCFLDIRSPGLGDTAMYLCATSGGQATSEQFFGPGTRLTVL.

This clone turned up a few times. This rearrangement joins TRBV30 to TRBJ2-7, with 7 bases matching TRBD2. Looked up from germline, CDR1 is GTSNPN and CDR2 is SVGIG (reference sequence). The V segment lost 0 bases and the J segment 4 bases; nucleotides outside the gene matches: 9. The CDR3 is made up of 15 amino acids. The CDR3 DNA reads as TGTGCCTGGAGTGTACCAGCGGGATATTCTTACGAGCAGTACTTC. Translated, it gives CAWSVPAGYSYEQYF.

A word on this clone: A read error is possible here, since a much larger clone lies one base away. Other DNA sequences in this sample translate to the same CDR3. J is TRBJ2-7 and V is TRBV7-2, with D unclear. The V gene's germline CDR1 is SGHTA and CDR2 FQGNSA. V lost 5 bases and J lost 1, with 21 bases in between. This CDR3 is built from 17 residues. For the CDR3, the DNA is TGTGCCAGCAGCGTCACCAGGTGGGCCTCAAGGTCCTACGAGCAGTACTTC. This translates into CASSVTRWASRSYEQYF. The whole variable domain, filled in from reference TRBV7-2 and TRBJ2-7, reads GAGVSQSPSNKVTEKGKDVELRCDPISGHTALYWYRQSLGQGLEFLIYFQGNSAPDKSGLPSDRFSAERTGGSVSTLTIQRTQQEDSAVYLCASSVTRWASRSYEQYFGPGTRLTVT.

This clone was seen at least ten times. The gene calls are TRBV10-3 and TRBJ2-7; D may correspond to TRBD1 or TRBD2 (5 bases each). Between the trimmed V and J ends, which lost 6 bases and 5 bases, there was a span of 17 bases. The CDR3 has 14 residues. Germline CDR1 reads ENHRY; CDR2 reads SYGVKD. CDR3 DNA: TGTGCCATCAGGTCACTGGGGACCCGAGACGAGCAGTACTTC. It codes for CAIRSLGTRDEQYF.

J is TRBJ2-1 and V is TRBV19; D remains ambiguous. This CDR3 is 13 amino acids long. Germline loops: CDR1 LNHDA, CDR2 SQIVND (reference sequence). V was clipped by 5 bases and J by 0 bases, with 5 bases between them. The CDR3 DNA reads as TGTGCCAGTAGTCCAAGCTCCTACAATGAGCAGTTCTTC. Protein sequence: CASSPSSYNEQFF.

This clone was seen repeatedly, ten times or more. The chain carries TRBV4-3 and TRBJ2-7, with 8 bases matching TRBD2. Trimming at V came to 1 base and at J to 2 bases, leaving 7 bases not matched to a gene. Germline V gives CDR1 LGHNA, CDR2 YSLEER. The CDR3 consists of 16 residues. CDR3 in amino acids: CASSQALAGLPYEQYF. DNA for the CDR3: TGCGCCAGCAGCCAAGCTCTAGCGGGCCTACCCTACGAGCAGTACTTC.

The V and J genes are TRBV6-1 and TRBJ1-5; no firm D call. This CDR3 region has 13 residues. Trimming cost V 1 base and J 5 bases, with 6 bases left between them. Germline CDR1 is MNHNS and CDR2 is SASEGT. The CDR3 protein is CASSEVRDQPQHF. Here the CDR3 DNA reads TGTGCCAGCAGTGAAGTTAGAGATCAGCCCCAGCATTTT.

The chain joins TRBV27 to TRBJ1-1; no clear D gene. This CDR3 is 17 amino acids long. Trimming took 0 bases from V and 4 from J, leaving 18 bases between them. The germline CDR1 and CDR2 sequences are MNHEY and SMNVEV (reference sequence). The CDR3 DNA sequence: TGTGCCAGCAGTTTATCGATTGGCCCGGCGGGAGTCACTGAAGCTTTCTTT. It specifies CASSLSIGPAGVTEAFF.

This clone was detected ten times or more. The rearrangement joins TRBV30 to TRBJ2-7, with D unresolved. CDR3 size: 11 residues. Germline CDR1 is GTSNPN and CDR2 is SVGIG (reference sequence). Trimming took off 2 bases at V and 10 bases at J, with 12 bases between the two ends. The CDR3 DNA sequence: TGTGCCTGGAGTTCTGGCATCTTTCAGTACTTC. The encoded protein is CAWSSGIFQYF.

The table lists this clone with a count of one. This chain links TRBV7-9 with TRBJ2-7; the D is unclear. V was shortened by 6 bases and J by 8 bases, with 8 bases between the two germline ends. CDR1 and CDR2 (germline): SEHNR, FQNEAQ (reference sequence). The CDR3 spans 10 residues. DNA of the CDR3: TGTGCCAGCAGTGAGGCGAAGCAGTACTTC. As protein: CASSEAKQYF.

This clone was detected ten times or more. The J gene is TRBJ1-1, the V gene TRBV4-1; D gene unclear. Germline CDR1 MGHRA, CDR2 YSYEKL. CDR3 length: 15 amino acids. The V and J ends lost 1 base and 4 bases respectively, with 13 bases between them. CDR3 DNA: TGCGCCAGCAGCCAAGTACCCACGCGGAGCACTGAAGCTTTCTTT. Translating gives CASSQVPTRSTEAFF.

This clone came up a few times. The rearrangement uses TRBV5-5 and TRBJ2-7, with TRBD1 identical over 11 bases. This CDR3 spans 15 amino acids. Germline values: CDR1 SGHKS, CDR2 YYEKEE (reference sequence). J lost 3 bases, V lost 4 bases, and 6 bases had no gene match. CDR3 DNA: TGTGCCAGCAGCGTCCGGGACAGGGGGTACTACGAGCAGTACTTC. It translates to CASSVRDRGYYEQYF.